This T cell receptor (beta chain) was observed in a study of Graves' ophthalmopathy and Graves' hyperthyroidism. Amplified TCR beta CDR3 regions were obtained using RNA transcripts as template. A first-round RT-PCR used HTBI primers, followed by a second-round multiplex PCR. TCRdb re-called the multiplex PCR reads with MiXCR, one entry per CDR3 protein. This table holds under 350,000 distinct CDR3 sequences, about a sixth found once. Ten or more counts support this clonotype. Sample: peripheral blood. The sequence came from an adult man with Graves' ophthalmopathy.

The CDR3, as DNA: TGTGCCAGCATCCCGACAGGGGTGTACACCGGGGAGCTGTTTTTT. It codes for CASIPTGVYTGELFF. This sequence joins TRBV27 and TRBJ2-2, with 8 nucleotides matching TRBD1. The ends lost 7 bases at V and 3 bases at J; junction bases unmatched: 7. Germline assignment: CDR1 MNHEY and CDR2 SMNVEV (reference sequence). The CDR3 loop spans 15 amino acids.